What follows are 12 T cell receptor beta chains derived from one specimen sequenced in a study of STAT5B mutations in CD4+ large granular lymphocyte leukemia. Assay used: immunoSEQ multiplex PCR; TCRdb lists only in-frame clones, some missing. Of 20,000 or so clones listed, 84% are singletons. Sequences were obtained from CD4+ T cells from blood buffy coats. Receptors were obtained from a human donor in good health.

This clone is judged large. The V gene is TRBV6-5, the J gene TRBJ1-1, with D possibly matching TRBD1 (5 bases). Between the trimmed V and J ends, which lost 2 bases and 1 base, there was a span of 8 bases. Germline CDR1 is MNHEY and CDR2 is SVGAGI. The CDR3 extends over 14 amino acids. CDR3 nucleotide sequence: TGTGCCAGCAGTTACGGGGGGGGGAACACTGAAGCTTTCTTT. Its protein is CASSYGGGNTEAFF.

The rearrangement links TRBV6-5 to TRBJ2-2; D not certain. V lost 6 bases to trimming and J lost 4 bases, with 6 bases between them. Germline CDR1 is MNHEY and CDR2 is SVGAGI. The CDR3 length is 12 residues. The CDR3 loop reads CASRQPTGELFF. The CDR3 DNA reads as TGTGCCAGCAGACAACCCACCGGGGAGCTGTTTTTT.

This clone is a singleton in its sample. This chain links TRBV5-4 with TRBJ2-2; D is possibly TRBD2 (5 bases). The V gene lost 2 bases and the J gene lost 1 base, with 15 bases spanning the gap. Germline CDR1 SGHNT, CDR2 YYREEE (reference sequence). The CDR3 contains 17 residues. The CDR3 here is CASSFEGAFRNTGELFF. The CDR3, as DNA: TGTGCCAGCAGCTTTGAGGGAGCCTTTAGGAACACCGGGGAGCTGTTTTTT.

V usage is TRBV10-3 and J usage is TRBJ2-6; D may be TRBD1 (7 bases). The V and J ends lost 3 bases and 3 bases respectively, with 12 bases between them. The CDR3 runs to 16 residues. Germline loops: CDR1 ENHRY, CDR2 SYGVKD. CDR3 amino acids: CAISEPRGVGANVLTF. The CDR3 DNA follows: TGTGCCATCAGTGAACCCAGGGGGGTTGGGGCCAACGTCCTGACTTTC.

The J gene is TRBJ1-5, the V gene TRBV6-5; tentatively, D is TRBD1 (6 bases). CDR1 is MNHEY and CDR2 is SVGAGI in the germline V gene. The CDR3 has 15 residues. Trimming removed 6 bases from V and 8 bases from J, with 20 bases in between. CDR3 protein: CASRPSGTQSEPQHF. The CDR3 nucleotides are TGTGCCAGCAGACCCTCCGGGACACAGTCAGAGCCCCAGCATTTT.

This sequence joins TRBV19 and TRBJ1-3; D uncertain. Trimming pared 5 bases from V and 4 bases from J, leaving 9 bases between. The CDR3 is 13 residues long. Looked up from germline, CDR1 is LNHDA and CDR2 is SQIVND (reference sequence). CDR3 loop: CASSPGMGNTIYF. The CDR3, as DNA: TGTGCCAGTAGTCCCGGTATGGGAAACACCATATATTTT.

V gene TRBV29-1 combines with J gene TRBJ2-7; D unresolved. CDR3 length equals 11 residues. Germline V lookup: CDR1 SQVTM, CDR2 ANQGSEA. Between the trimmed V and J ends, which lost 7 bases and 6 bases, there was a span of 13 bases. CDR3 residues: CSAQDLSEQYF. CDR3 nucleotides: TGCAGCGCCCAAGACTTAAGCGAGCAGTACTTC.

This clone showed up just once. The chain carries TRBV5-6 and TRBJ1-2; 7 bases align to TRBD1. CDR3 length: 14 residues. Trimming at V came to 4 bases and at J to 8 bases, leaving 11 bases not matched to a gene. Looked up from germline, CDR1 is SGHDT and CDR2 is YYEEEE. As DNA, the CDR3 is TGTGCCAGCAGCCTGGACAGGATCGTGGTCGGCTACACCTTC. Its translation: CASSLDRIVVGYTF.

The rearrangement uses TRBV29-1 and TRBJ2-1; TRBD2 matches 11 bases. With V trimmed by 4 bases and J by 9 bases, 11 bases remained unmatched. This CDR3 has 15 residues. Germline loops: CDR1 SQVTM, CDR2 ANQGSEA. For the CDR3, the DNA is TGCAGCGTTGGGGGACTAGCGGCCATTGTTGCTGAGCAGTTCTTC. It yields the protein CSVGGLAAIVAEQFF.

CDR3 in DNA: TGTGCCAGCAGCCAAGATAGGGAACAGGGGCCCGTAGAGACCCAGTACTTC. This sequence encodes CASSQDREQGPVETQYF. V and J are TRBV14 and TRBJ2-5, with TRBD1 matching over 7 bases. Germline V gene lookup returns CDR1 SGHDN and CDR2 FVKESK. The V and J ends lost 0 bases and 4 bases, in that order; junction bases with no gene match: 11. The CDR3 is 17 amino acids.

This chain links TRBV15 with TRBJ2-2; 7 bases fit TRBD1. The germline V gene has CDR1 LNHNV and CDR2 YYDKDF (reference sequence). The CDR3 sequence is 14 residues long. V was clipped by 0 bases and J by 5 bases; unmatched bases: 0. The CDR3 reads CATSREQGTGELFF. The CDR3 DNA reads TGTGCCACCAGCAGAGAACAGGGGACCGGGGAGCTGTTTTTT.

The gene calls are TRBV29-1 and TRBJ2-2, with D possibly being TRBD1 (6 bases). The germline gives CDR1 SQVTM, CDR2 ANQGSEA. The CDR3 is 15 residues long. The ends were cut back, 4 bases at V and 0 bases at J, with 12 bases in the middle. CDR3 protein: CSVVPGATNTGELFF. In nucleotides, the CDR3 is TGCAGCGTTGTCCCAGGGGCTACGAACACCGGGGAGCTGTTTTTT.